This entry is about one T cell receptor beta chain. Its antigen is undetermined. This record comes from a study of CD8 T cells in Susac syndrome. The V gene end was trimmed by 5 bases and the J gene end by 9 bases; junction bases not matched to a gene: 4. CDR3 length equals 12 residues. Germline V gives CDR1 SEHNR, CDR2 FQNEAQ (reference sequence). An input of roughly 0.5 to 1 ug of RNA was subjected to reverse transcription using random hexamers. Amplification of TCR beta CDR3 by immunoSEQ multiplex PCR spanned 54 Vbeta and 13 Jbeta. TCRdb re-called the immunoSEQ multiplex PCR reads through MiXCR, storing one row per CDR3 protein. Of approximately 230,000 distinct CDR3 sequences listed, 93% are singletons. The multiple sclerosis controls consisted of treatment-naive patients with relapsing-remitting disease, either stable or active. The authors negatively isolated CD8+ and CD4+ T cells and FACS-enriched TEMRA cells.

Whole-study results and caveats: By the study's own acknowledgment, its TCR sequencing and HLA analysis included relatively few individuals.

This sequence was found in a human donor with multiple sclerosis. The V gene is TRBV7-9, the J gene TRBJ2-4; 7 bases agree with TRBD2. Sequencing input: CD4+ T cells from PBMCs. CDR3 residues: CASSRGEGIQYF. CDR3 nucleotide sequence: TGTGCCAGCAGCCGGGGGGAAGGCATTCAGTACTTC. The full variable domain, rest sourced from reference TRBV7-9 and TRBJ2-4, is DTGVSQNPRHKITKRGQNVTFRCDPISEHNRLYWYRQTLGQGPEFLTYFQNEAQLEKSRLLSDRFSAERPKGSFSTLEIQRTEQGDSAMYLCASSRGEGIQYFGAGTRLSVL.